The clone carrying this TCR beta chain was recorded many times. Its specificity is unknown. Individually, cDNA molecules had unique molecular identifiers attached to them. TCRdb re-called the 5' RACE reads with MiXCR, one entry per CDR3 protein. The table records tens of thousands of distinct CDR3 sequences, more than 13% of them present only once. The data were taken from a study of early T cells in non-severe SARS-CoV-2 infection. The wider study: The input, bulk RNA from unsorted whole blood, was sequenced, and chains were unpaired. Study-level findings and limits: VDJdb matching skewed toward anti-spike CD8 responses, missing private and CD4 specificities.

Germline V gene data show CDR1 as MNHEY and CDR2 as SVGEGT. The V segment lost 6 bases and the J segment 0 bases; nucleotides outside the gene matches: 5. CDR3 length: 16 amino acids. The J gene is TRBJ2-1, the V gene TRBV6-2 or TRBV6-3; 10 bases line up with TRBD2. The TCR originated in an adult who was a healthcare worker with PCR-confirmed SARS-CoV-2 infection or an uninfected control (not recorded which). The sequenced material came from whole blood. CDR3 protein: CASRPSGGLSYNEQFF. The CDR3 DNA reads TGTGCCAGCAGGCCTAGCGGGGGCCTCTCCTACAATGAGCAGTTCTTC.